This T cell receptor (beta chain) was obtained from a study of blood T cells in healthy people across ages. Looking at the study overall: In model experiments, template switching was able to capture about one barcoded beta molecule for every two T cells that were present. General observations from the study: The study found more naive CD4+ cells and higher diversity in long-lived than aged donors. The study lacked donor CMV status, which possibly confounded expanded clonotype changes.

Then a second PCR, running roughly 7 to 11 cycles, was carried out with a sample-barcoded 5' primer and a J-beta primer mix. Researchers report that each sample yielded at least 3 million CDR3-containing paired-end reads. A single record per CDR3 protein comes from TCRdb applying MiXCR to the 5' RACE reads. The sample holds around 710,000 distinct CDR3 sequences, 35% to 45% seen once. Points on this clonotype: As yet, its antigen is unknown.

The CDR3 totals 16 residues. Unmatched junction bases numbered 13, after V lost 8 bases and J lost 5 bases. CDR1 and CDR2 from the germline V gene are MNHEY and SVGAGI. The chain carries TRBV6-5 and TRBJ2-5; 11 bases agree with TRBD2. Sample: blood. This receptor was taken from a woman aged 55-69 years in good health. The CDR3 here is CASGSTSGRRVETQYF. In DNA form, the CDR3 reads TGTGCCAGCGGCTCTACTAGCGGGAGAAGGGTGGAGACCCAGTACTTC.